Below are 15 T cell receptor beta chains sequenced from a single sample in a study of spatial heterogeneity in lung cancer. The time point is: blood at routine non-recurrence follow-up after resection. MiXCR, applied by TCRdb to the 5' RACE reads, yields one record per CDR3 protein. The table lists 49,000 or so distinct CDR3 sequences, approximately 10% of them singletons. The sample was PBMCs, taken at follow-up. These receptor sequences come from a male donor with early-stage non-small cell lung cancer.

This clonotype came up many times. The J gene is TRBJ2-7, the V gene TRBV28; D remains unclear. The V and J ends lost 7 bases and 0 bases respectively, with 13 bases between them. Germline V gives CDR1 MDHEN, CDR2 SYDVKM. This CDR3 is built from 14 residues. CDR3 bases: TGTGCCAGCACAATCACCCCAAGCTCCTACGAGCAGTACTTC. It codes for CASTITPSSYEQYF.

CDR3 bases: TGCAGCGTTGCGGTAGGGTTCAATTCACCCCTCCACTTT. Its protein product is CSVAVGFNSPLHF. The chain carries TRBV29-1 and TRBJ1-6; D gene uncertain. V dropped 4 bases and J dropped 7 bases, with 11 bases sitting between them. The CDR3 contains 13 residues. CDR1 and CDR2 (germline): SQVTM, ANQGSEA.

This clonotype was seen ten or more times. The chain links TRBV6-5 to TRBJ2-7; D is tentatively TRBD1 or TRBD2 (6 bases each). CDR3 length equals 13 residues. The V and J ends lost 6 bases and 5 bases respectively, with 14 bases between them. CDR1 and CDR2 (germline): MNHEY, SVGAGI. CDR3 residues: CASSPTGAHEQYF. CDR3 nucleotide sequence: TGTGCCAGCAGCCCCACGGGGGCCCACGAGCAGTACTTC.

This clonotype was counted at least ten times. This chain uses TRBV15 with TRBJ2-7; 10 nucleotides match TRBD1. The J segment lost 7 bases and the V segment lost 5 bases, leaving 8 bases of the junction unmatched. The CDR3 consists of 14 residues. Germline loops: CDR1 LNHNV, CDR2 YYDKDF (reference sequence). The CDR3 loop is CATSLRQGAGEQYF. In DNA form, the CDR3 reads TGTGCCACCAGCTTACGACAGGGGGCGGGTGAGCAGTACTTC.

This rearrangement joins TRBV6-1 to TRBJ2-7; 8 bases are shared with TRBD1. Per germline, CDR1 MNHNS and CDR2 SASEGT. The V segment lost 8 bases and the J segment 0 bases; nucleotides outside the gene matches: 9. The CDR3 contains 15 residues. CDR3 sequence: CASSKGDRSSYEQYF. The CDR3 DNA is TGTGCCAGCTCCAAAGGGGACAGGAGCTCCTACGAGCAGTACTTC.

V gene TRBV18 combines with J gene TRBJ2-4; D not resolved. Germline V gene lookup returns CDR1 KGHSH and CDR2 LQKENI. This CDR3 has 14 residues. The V end was cut by 0 bases, the J end by 2 bases, with 5 bases between. CDR3: CASSPPNSKNIQYF. CDR3 coding DNA: TGTGCCAGCTCACCACCGAATTCCAAAAACATTCAGTACTTC.

The chain joins TRBV6-2 or TRBV6-3 to TRBJ2-5; the D is unclear. Germline assignment: CDR1 MNHEY and CDR2 SVGEGT. The CDR3 covers 12 residues. Between the trimmed V and J ends, which lost 7 bases and 4 bases, there was a span of 10 bases. The CDR3 loop is CASMKWGETQYF. CDR3 in DNA: TGTGCCAGCATGAAGTGGGGAGAGACCCAGTACTTC.

The chain has TRBV11-1 and TRBJ1-5; D is undetermined. The length of the CDR3 is 15 residues. Germline lookup yields CDR1 SGHAT and CDR2 FQDESV (reference sequence). V shed 3 bases and J shed 4 bases, with 13 bases lying between them. This CDR3 reads CASSFNAPGNQPQHF. The CDR3 DNA is TGTGCCAGCAGCTTCAATGCCCCGGGGAATCAGCCCCAGCATTTT.

This chain links TRBV2 with TRBJ2-1; D uncertain. Germline CDR1 is SNHLY and CDR2 is FYNNEI. V was pared by 3 bases and J by 4 bases, with 4 bases between. The CDR3 spans 12 residues. CDR3 protein: CASSESYNEQFF. The DNA of the CDR3 is TGTGCCAGCAGTGAGAGTTACAATGAGCAGTTCTTC.

This sequence joins TRBV18 and TRBJ1-1; D may be TRBD1 (5 bases). Germline V gene lookup returns CDR1 KGHSH and CDR2 LQKENI. Trimming removed 3 bases at V and 3 bases at J, with 11 bases between. The CDR3 consists of 14 residues. The CDR3: CASSPQGGDTEAFF. Here the CDR3 DNA reads TGTGCCAGCTCACCCCAGGGAGGAGACACTGAAGCTTTCTTT.

This clonotype appeared many times. This chain connects TRBV20-1 to TRBJ2-7; D may correspond to TRBD1 or TRBD2 (5 bases each). CDR3 size: 17 residues. Germline V lookup: CDR1 DFQATT, CDR2 SNEGSKA (reference sequence). Between the trimmed V and J ends, which lost 3 bases and 1 base, there was a span of 22 bases. CDR3 in DNA: TGCAGTGCTAGGTGGGCAGAGGGGCTCAAAGGGTCCTACGAGCAGTACTTC. Amino acid sequence: CSARWAEGLKGSYEQYF.

This clonotype was picked up a small number of times. The J gene is TRBJ2-3, the V gene TRBV7-8; TRBD1 is a possible D gene (6 bases). The CDR3 contains 14 residues. V lost 1 base and J 4 bases, leaving 9 bases between the germline ends. The germline V gene has CDR1 SGHVS and CDR2 FQNEAQ. The CDR3 DNA is TGTGCCAGCAGCTTAGTTACAGGGCCAGATACGCAGTATTTT. This translates into CASSLVTGPDTQYF.

This rearrangement joins TRBV30 to TRBJ2-7; possible D gene TRBD2, 5 bases. V gave up 3 bases and J gave up 3 bases, with 9 bases separating them. Germline V gene sequence: CDR1 GTSNPN, CDR2 SVGIG (reference sequence). The CDR3 is made up of 12 amino acids. This CDR3 reads CAWRASYYEQYF. CDR3 nucleotides: TGTGCCTGGAGGGCTAGCTACTACGAGCAGTACTTC.

This clonotype was observed at least ten times. This chain uses TRBV18 with TRBJ1-2, with 12 bases fitting TRBD1. Germline lookup yields CDR1 KGHSH and CDR2 LQKENI. The CDR3 covers 13 residues. The trim removed 3 bases at V and 9 bases at J, leaving 2 bases unmatched. The DNA of the CDR3 is TGTGCCAGCTCACCGGGACAGGGGGCACGCTACACCTTC. The encoded protein is CASSPGQGARYTF.

This clonotype has more than one count but fewer than ten. The chain uses TRBV15 and TRBJ1-1; no reliable D call. Per the germline V gene, CDR1 is LNHNV and CDR2 is YYDKDF (reference sequence). This CDR3 comprises 13 residues. The V gene lost 1 base and the J gene lost 6 bases, with 9 bases spanning the gap. CDR3 amino acids: CATSRVRFSEAFF. CDR3 DNA: TGTGCCACCAGCAGAGTCCGATTCTCTGAAGCTTTCTTT.